Following are 20 T cell receptor beta chains from one sample sequenced in a study of blood T cells in healthy people across ages. For the second PCR, which ran for about 6 to 11 cycles, a sample-barcoded 5' primer and a J-beta primer mix were used. TCRdb reanalysed the 5' RACE reads using MiXCR and keeps one entry per CDR3 protein. Of 650,000 to 800,000 distinct CDR3 sequences listed, roughly half are singletons. Input material: blood. These receptor sequences come from a woman aged 80 or over in good health.

This clonotype came up many times. The CDR3 coding sequence is TGCAGTGCTTCCGGGACTAGCGGCTACAATGAGCAGTTCTTC. Encoded protein: CSASGTSGYNEQFF. V gene TRBV20-1 combines with J gene TRBJ2-1, with TRBD2 identical over 11 bases. V gave up 5 bases and J gave up 3 bases; unmatched junction bases: 3. The CDR3 extends over 14 amino acids. Germline loops: CDR1 DFQATT, CDR2 SNEGSKA (reference sequence).

This clonotype was detected many times. This CDR3 reads CAISERGQFQFF. The CDR3 region has the DNA TGTGCCATCAGTGAGAGAGGACAGTTTCAGTTCTTC. The chain couples TRBV10-3 to TRBJ2-1; D may be TRBD1 (6 bases). Germline V gene lookup returns CDR1 ENHRY and CDR2 SYGVKD. This CDR3 spans 12 amino acids. Trimming took off 2 bases at V and 13 bases at J, with 12 bases between the two ends.

This clonotype was detected ten times or more. This chain joins TRBV6-6 and TRBJ2-1, with TRBD2 matching over 8 bases. CDR1 MNHNY and CDR2 SVGAGI come from the germline V gene (reference sequence). CDR3 size: 18 residues. V was pared by 0 bases and J by 8 bases, with 15 bases of the junction left unmatched. CDR3 amino acids: CASSYSMISAGGSHEQFF. CDR3 coding DNA: TGTGCCAGCAGTTACTCGATGATCTCTGCGGGAGGATCCCATGAGCAGTTCTTC.

This clonotype has just a few counts. The J gene is TRBJ1-2, the V gene TRBV12-3 or TRBV12-4, with D perhaps TRBD1 (6 bases). V was shortened by 5 bases and J by 4 bases, with 11 bases between the two germline ends. This CDR3 spans 13 amino acids. CDR3 loop: CASSAQGLYGYTF. The CDR3 coding sequence is TGTGCCAGCAGTGCGCAGGGGCTCTATGGCTACACCTTC.

Of note for this clonotype: Sequence at one end of the junction differs from germline and may be a read error. V usage is TRBV5-1 and J usage is TRBJ2-3, with TRBD2 matching over 8 bases. Per the germline V gene, CDR1 is SGHRS and CDR2 is YFSETQ. CDR3 length: 15 residues. The CDR3 DNA reads TGCGCCAGTAGCTTGCGGCGAGCGGGGGCAGATACGCAGTATTTT. Translating it yields CASSLRRAGADTQYF.

This clonotype was observed at least ten times. V usage is TRBV2 and J usage is TRBJ2-7, with D unresolved. The V gene lost 3 bases and the J gene lost 0 bases, with 18 bases spanning the gap. This CDR3 comprises 17 residues. Germline V gene data show CDR1 as SNHLY and CDR2 as FYNNEI. CDR3 coding DNA: TGTGCCAGCAGTGAGAGATTGGTAAAAAGGAGCTCCTACGAGCAGTACTTC. Its translation is CASSERLVKRSSYEQYF.

This clonotype was seen many times. This rearrangement joins TRBV7-9 to TRBJ2-5; 7 nucleotides align to TRBD2. Germline CDR1 and CDR2: SEHNR and FQNEAQ (reference sequence). The CDR3 totals 15 residues. Trimming removed 7 bases from V and 5 bases from J; junction bases left unmatched: 13. For the CDR3, the DNA is TGTGCCAGCACCACCAGCGGGATCGTTTGGGAGACCCAGTACTTC. Its protein product is CASTTSGIVWETQYF.

This clonotype was observed a few times. Written as DNA, the CDR3 is TGTGCTAGTGGCCCTCAATCCATCCCGTCGACAGGAACCCCGAACACCGGGGAGCTGTTTTTT. Translated, it gives CASGPQSIPSTGTPNTGELFF. The chain uses TRBV12-5 and TRBJ2-2; TRBD1 is a possible D gene (6 bases). CDR1 is LGHNT, CDR2 FRNRAP, per germline. This CDR3 spans 21 amino acids. V was shortened by 6 bases and J by 0 bases, with 29 bases between the two germline ends.

The chain carries TRBV20-1 and TRBJ2-1, with 10 nucleotides matching TRBD2. Germline values: CDR1 DFQATT, CDR2 SNEGSKA (reference sequence). The CDR3 covers 14 residues. Unmatched junction bases numbered 8, after V lost 6 bases and J lost 6 bases. CDR3 nucleotides: TGCAGTGCCAGCCGACTAGCGGGCTCCAATGAGCAGTTCTTC. As protein: CSASRLAGSNEQFF.

The table lists this clonotype with many counts. The V call is TRBV2, the J call TRBJ2-1; the D gene is possibly TRBD1 (6 bases). The CDR3 loop spans 12 amino acids. With 6 bases removed from V and 8 bases from J, the gap between germline ends came to 11 bases. Germline CDR1 is SNHLY and CDR2 is FYNNEI. CDR3 bases: TGTGCCAGCAGGAGGGGGAGCTATGAGCAGTTCTTC. Translated: CASRRGSYEQFF.

V gene TRBV20-1 combines with J gene TRBJ2-3; possibly TRBD2 for D (6 bases). The CDR3 is 11 residues long. Germline assignment: CDR1 DFQATT and CDR2 SNEGSKA (reference sequence). Trimming shortened V by 7 bases and J by 14 bases, and 19 bases separated the two germline ends. The CDR3 protein is CSGVAGRRPYF. CDR3 bases: TGCAGTGGAGTGGCGGGACGCCGCCCGTATTTT.

The chain uses TRBV9 and TRBJ2-7; no reliable D call. Germline lookup yields CDR1 SGDLS and CDR2 YYNGEE. Trimming shortened V by 3 bases and J by 8 bases, and 9 bases separated the two germline ends. The CDR3 consists of 11 residues. The CDR3 loop is CASSDSTKQYF. DNA of the CDR3: TGTGCCAGCAGCGACTCTACGAAGCAGTACTTC.

This chain links TRBV4-3 with TRBJ2-3; D perhaps matches TRBD2 (6 bases). This CDR3 has 16 residues. Between the trimmed V and J ends, which lost 1 base and 6 bases, there was a span of 17 bases. CDR1 and CDR2 from the germline V gene are LGHNA and YSLEER. The CDR3 sequence: CASSQVRGMAPDTQYF. As DNA, the CDR3 is TGCGCCAGCAGCCAAGTACGCGGGATGGCCCCCGATACGCAGTATTTT.

Only one count was recorded for this clonotype. The rearrangement links TRBV4-2 to TRBJ2-1; 9 bases are a match to TRBD1. Germline CDR1 is LGHNA and CDR2 is YNFKEQ. This CDR3 is built from 16 residues. The V segment lost 1 base and the J segment 3 bases; nucleotides outside the gene matches: 4. CDR3: CASSQVRQGGYNEQFF. The CDR3 DNA reads as TGTGCCAGCAGCCAAGTTCGACAGGGGGGCTACAATGAGCAGTTCTTC.

This sequence joins TRBV12-5 and TRBJ1-5; D unresolved. V lost 4 bases, J lost 7 bases, and 17 bases lay in between. The CDR3 covers 15 residues. CDR1 and CDR2 from the germline V gene are LGHNT and FRNRAP. CDR3 coding DNA: TGTGCTAGTGGTTGGGCCGGGGTTGGGGAGCAGCCCCAGCATTTT. Amino acids: CASGWAGVGEQPQHF. Based on the CDR3 plus reference TRBV12-5 and TRBJ1-5, the full variable domain is DARVTQTPRHKVTEMGQEVTMRCQPILGHNTVFWYRQTMMQGLELLAYFRNRAPLDDSGMPKDRFSAEMPDATLATLKIQPSEPRDSAVYFCASGWAGVGEQPQHFGDGTRLSIL.

J is TRBJ2-4 and V is TRBV7-2; weak D call: TRBD1 (6 bases). In germline, CDR1 is SGHTA, CDR2 FQGNSA. With 0 bases removed from V and 12 bases from J, the gap between germline ends came to 12 bases. The CDR3 covers 13 residues. The CDR3, as DNA: TGTGCCAGCAGCTTAGCGCTACAGGGCGCTCAGTACTTC. Its translation: CASSLALQGAQYF.

This chain's CDR3 is CASSAQGRTEAFF. DNA of the CDR3: TGTGCCAGCAGTGCGCAGGGGAGGACTGAAGCTTTCTTT. The chain is built from TRBV25-1 and TRBJ1-1; the D gene is possibly TRBD1 (6 bases). Germline V lookup: CDR1 MGHDK, CDR2 SYGVNS. With 4 bases removed from V and 5 bases from J, the gap between germline ends came to 11 bases. The CDR3 consists of 13 residues.

The table lists this clonotype with many counts. The V call is TRBV6-5, the J call TRBJ2-1; 8 bases align to TRBD1. With 2 bases clipped from V and 0 bases from J, the junction kept 3 bases outside the gene matches. This CDR3 is built from 16 residues. Germline CDR1 MNHEY, CDR2 SVGAGI. The CDR3 sequence is CASSYVTGGSYNEQFF. CDR3 in DNA: TGTGCCAGCAGTTACGTAACAGGGGGCTCCTACAATGAGCAGTTCTTC.

This rearrangement joins TRBV11-1 to TRBJ2-2, with D unresolved. V was trimmed by 5 bases and J by 6 bases, leaving 13 bases between them. This CDR3 is built from 14 residues. Germline loops: CDR1 SGHAT, CDR2 FQDESV (reference sequence). In DNA form, the CDR3 reads TGTGCCAGCAGCGCCGGACCTTCCTCCGGGGAGCTGTTTTTT. The encoded protein is CASSAGPSSGELFF. Filled out from reference TRBV11-1 and TRBJ2-2, the complete variable domain reads EAEVAQSPRYKITEKSQAVAFWCDPISGHATLYWYRQILGQGPELLVQFQDESVVDDSQLPKDRFSAERLKGVDSTLKIQPAELGDSAMYLCASSAGPSSGELFFGEGSRLTVL.

This chain joins TRBV2 and TRBJ1-2; D possibly corresponds to TRBD1 (5 bases). In germline, CDR1 is SNHLY, CDR2 FYNNEI. The germline V and J ends were trimmed by 5 bases and 1 base, with 11 bases remaining between them. This CDR3 region has 14 residues. The CDR3 coding sequence is TGTGCCAGCAGTCCGCAGGGTTATAACTATGGCTACACCTTC. Translated, it gives CASSPQGYNYGYTF.